This record looks at one T cell receptor (beta chain) sequence and its context. This entry belongs to a study of blood T cell repertoires in COVID-19. Study context: Material from acute and convalescent COVID-19 was sourced from the United States, Italy and Spain.

The germline gives CDR1 SGHAT, CDR2 FQNNGV. Between the trimmed V and J ends, which lost 5 bases and 4 bases, there was a span of 14 bases. CDR3 length: 14 residues. In the original analysis: Amplification with reference gene primers provided the estimates of nucleated cell counts. This table comes from immunoSEQ multiplex PCR, and its TCRdb copy is limited to in-frame clones, with some not included. Clone size and V and J calls were adopted from that table, with D and trimming inferred from the DNA. Of 150,000 to 180,000 clones listed, approximately 80% are singletons. The sample was peripheral blood. The chain combines TRBV11-2 with TRBJ1-1, with TRBD1 as a possible D gene (5 bases). This TCR was sampled from a woman aged 60-75 years with acute or convalescent COVID-19. This CDR3 is CASSNRQFPTEAFF. The CDR3, as DNA: TGTGCCAGCAGCAATAGACAGTTCCCCACTGAAGCTTTCTTT.